This T cell receptor beta chain comes out of a study of blood T cell repertoires in COVID-19. Across the whole study: PBMCs, B-cell-depleted T cells, or T cells were the source of the cDNA or gDNA that made up the material.

The CDR3 runs to 12 residues. Germline assignment: CDR1 MNHEY and CDR2 SMNVEV (reference sequence). V lost 6 bases and J lost 2, with 8 bases in between. Method: immunoSEQ multiplex PCR; TCRdb's copy keeps in-frame clones and lacks some. The repertoire includes a few hundred thousand clones, around 87% of them detected once, and 2.4% sits in the top ten. Sequencing was done on a sample of PBMCs or T cells enriched from blood (not recorded which). This TCR was recovered from a woman aged 18-35 years who had recovered from COVID-19. This rearrangement joins TRBV27 to TRBJ2-7; D might be TRBD1 (6 bases). CDR3 region: CASSRGTYEQYF. DNA for the CDR3: TGTGCCAGCAGCAGGGGTACCTACGAGCAGTACTTC.